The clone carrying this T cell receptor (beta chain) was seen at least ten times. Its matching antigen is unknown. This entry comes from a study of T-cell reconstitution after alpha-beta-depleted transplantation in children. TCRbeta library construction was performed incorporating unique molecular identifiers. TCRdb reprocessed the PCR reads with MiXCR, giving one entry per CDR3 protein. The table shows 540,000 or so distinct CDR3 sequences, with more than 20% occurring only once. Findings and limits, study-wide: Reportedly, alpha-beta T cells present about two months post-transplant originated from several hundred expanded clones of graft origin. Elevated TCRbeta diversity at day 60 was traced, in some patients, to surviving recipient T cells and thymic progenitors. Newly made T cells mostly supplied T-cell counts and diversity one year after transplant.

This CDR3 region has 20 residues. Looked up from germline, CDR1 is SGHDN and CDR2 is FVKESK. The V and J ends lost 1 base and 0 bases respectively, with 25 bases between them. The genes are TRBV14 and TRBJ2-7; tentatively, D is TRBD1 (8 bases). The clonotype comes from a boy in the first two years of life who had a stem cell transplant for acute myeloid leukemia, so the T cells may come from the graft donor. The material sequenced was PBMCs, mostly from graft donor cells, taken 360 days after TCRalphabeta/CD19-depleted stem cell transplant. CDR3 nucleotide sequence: TGTGCCAGCAGCCAAGGGGAGGGGACAGGTTGGTTTTTTTCCTCCTACGAGCAGTACTTC. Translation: CASSQGEGTGWFFSSYEQYF. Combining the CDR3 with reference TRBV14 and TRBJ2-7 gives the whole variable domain EAGVTQFPSHSVIEKGQTVTLRCDPISGHDNLYWYRRVMGKEIKFLLHFVKESKQDESGMPNNRFLAERTGGTYSTLKVQPAELEDSGVYFCASSQGEGTGWFFSSYEQYFGPGTRLTVT.